The following is a TCR beta chain sequence with its context. The entry originates in a study of technical replicates of blood from a few donors. Clones were sequenced by immunoSEQ multiplex PCR, and TCRdb holds only the in-frame ones, with some missing. The sample yields more than 9,000 clones, roughly 94% seen once. CDR1 and CDR2 from the germline V gene are SNHLY and FYNNEI. Trimming stripped 3 bases from V and 6 bases from J, with 15 bases between. The length of the CDR3 is 15 residues. The chain carries TRBV2 and TRBJ2-1; tentatively, D is TRBD2 (5 bases). Sequencing input: PBMCs. The TCR was taken from a human donor in good health. This CDR3 reads CASSDGKILPNEQFF. The CDR3 nucleotides read TGTGCCAGCAGTGACGGGAAGATCCTTCCCAATGAGCAGTTCTTC.